This paragraph reports one T cell receptor (beta chain). This receptor's antigen is unknown. Nothing much larger sits one base from this clone, and base qualities are not available. Libraries were prepared through the immunoSEQ multiplex PCR assay. TCRdb limited this immuneACCESS table to in-frame rearrangements with V and J called. A share of clones is missing; checked studies link under half to unresolved V genes, and the rest is unexplained. Within this sample are more than 75,000 clones, with about 92% of them counted one time only. The ten largest clonotypes hold 0.2% to 0.25% of the sample. From a lookup of the germline V gene, CDR1 and CDR2 are SNHLY and FYNNEI. The junction carries 16 bases between V and J, which are trimmed by 6 bases and 4 bases respectively. The CDR3 covers 15 residues, taking in both the cysteine and the phenylalanine. Only CDR3 DNA remains: 45 bases, in frame from the first base.

These data originate in a study of technical replicates of blood from a handful of donors (dated by TCRdb to about 2017). The chain is made from TRBV2 and TRBJ1-3, with the D gene call left open. The sequence came from a human donor in good health. Sample: T cells isolated from PBMCs. The base sequence is TGTGCCAGCAGGCCCTTTATGGGAGCCGGAAACACCATATATTTT. It translates as CASRPFMGAGNTIYF.